This entry lists 28 T cell receptor beta chains sequenced from one sample in a study of beta chain features in type 1 diabetes. Study-wide results and caveats: Type 1 diabetes patients showed a moderate but significant shortening of TCRB CDR3s in all four CD4+ subsets.

For these TCRs, the target antigens are not known. All of the isolated RNA was reverse transcribed, so expressed TCRB transcripts were sequenced. Profiling relied on immunoSEQ multiplex PCR, and the TCRdb table lists in-frame clones only, not all of them. This sample has more than 55,000 clones, with 40% to 65% found just once. The specimen sequenced was Tregs from blood. The receptors come from a woman in her forties with type 1 diabetes.

The gene calls are TRBV19 and TRBJ1-1; weak D call: TRBD1 (6 bases). Trimming took 8 bases from V and 3 from J, leaving 10 bases between them. The CDR3 extends over 12 amino acids. Germline values: CDR1 LNHDA, CDR2 SQIVND (reference sequence). The CDR3 spells CASYWGHTEAFF. CDR3 DNA sequence: TGTGCCAGTTATTGGGGGCACACTGAAGCTTTCTTT.

The chain couples TRBV28 to TRBJ1-4; D call uncertain. The CDR3 consists of 13 residues. CDR1 MDHEN and CDR2 SYDVKM come from the germline V gene. V was pared by 3 bases and J by 6 bases, with 8 bases between. The CDR3 nucleotides read TGTGCCAGCAGTTTTTTTCGGTATGAAAAACTGTTTTTT. Translation gives CASSFFRYEKLFF.

This clone was detected a few times. The rearrangement joins TRBV19 to TRBJ2-7, with D tentatively TRBD1 (7 bases). The CDR3 consists of 13 residues. CDR1 and CDR2 from the germline V gene are LNHDA and SQIVND (reference sequence). V lost 8 bases to trimming and J lost 6 bases, with 17 bases between them. The CDR3 sequence is CASQDRRGLEQYF. Here the CDR3 DNA reads TGTGCCAGTCAGGACAGGAGGGGTCTCGAGCAGTACTTC.

This chain uses TRBV11-2 with TRBJ2-1; D call uncertain. V gave up 1 base and J gave up 4 bases, with 5 bases separating them. CDR3 length equals 13 residues. CDR1 and CDR2 (germline): SGHAT, FQNNGV. Written as DNA, the CDR3 is TGTGCCAGCAGCTTAGCAGCGTACAATGAGCAGTTCTTC. This translates into CASSLAAYNEQFF. Together with reference TRBV11-2 and TRBJ2-1, the CDR3 gives the full variable domain: EAGVAQSPRYKIIEKRQSVAFWCNPISGHATLYWYQQILGQGPKLLIQFQNNGVVDDSQLPKDRFSAERLKGVDSTLKIQPAKLEDSAVYLCASSLAAYNEQFFGPGTRLTVL.

V gene TRBV7-2 combines with J gene TRBJ1-1, with a tentative D call TRBD1 (6 bases). The length of the CDR3 is 17 residues. Trimming left V 1 base short and J 5 bases short, with 20 bases between. Germline V gives CDR1 SGHTA, CDR2 FQGNSA. The CDR3, as DNA: TGTGCCAGCAGCTTAGGGGAGGGGGGTTGGCGGAGGACTGAAGCTTTCTTT. Protein product: CASSLGEGGWRRTEAFF.

This clone was observed a few times. V usage is TRBV5-1 and J usage is TRBJ2-1; 8 bases are shared with TRBD1. With 1 base clipped from V and 6 bases from J, the junction kept 9 bases outside the gene matches. The V gene's germline CDR1 is SGHRS and CDR2 YFSETQ. The CDR3 runs to 16 residues. The CDR3 nucleotides read TGCGCCAGCAGCTTGAGGGCAGGGGGCGCCGGCAATGAGCAGTTCTTC. Encoded protein: CASSLRAGGAGNEQFF.

The chain carries TRBV7-2 and TRBJ1-2, with D perhaps matching TRBD1 (5 bases). Trimming left V 1 base short and J 7 bases short, with 10 bases between. The CDR3 consists of 13 residues. Germline CDR1 and CDR2: SGHTA and FQGNSA. The CDR3 DNA reads TGTGCCAGCAGCTTAGTTGGGGGGTCTGGCTACACCTTC. Encoded protein: CASSLVGGSGYTF.

The CDR3 DNA reads TGTGCCAGCAGCCGCATGGCGACTAGCGGGAGGCCCTCGGCAAGCGAGCAGTACTTC. Translating gives CASSRMATSGRPSASEQYF. The chain is built from TRBV7-2 and TRBJ2-7, with 13 bases that match TRBD2. The CDR3 loop spans 19 amino acids. V shed 5 bases and J 6 bases; nucleotides not matched to a gene: 19. Per germline, CDR1 SGHTA and CDR2 FQGNSA.

This clone was seen only a few times. The J gene is TRBJ2-3, the V gene TRBV4-1; TRBD2 matches at 7 bases. The length of the CDR3 is 14 residues. V trimming: 6 bases; J trimming: 4 bases; junction bases outside the gene matches: 7. Per the germline V gene, CDR1 is MGHRA and CDR2 is YSYEKL. The CDR3 region is CASSSGPWADTQYF. The DNA of the CDR3 is TGCGCCAGCAGTAGCGGGCCTTGGGCAGATACGCAGTATTTT.

This clone has only a few counts. The chain combines TRBV5-1 with TRBJ2-1; the D gene is possibly TRBD2 (6 bases). The CDR3 runs to 18 residues. Per germline, CDR1 SGHRS and CDR2 YFSETQ. Trimming took 1 base from V and 2 from J, leaving 19 bases between them. CDR3 protein: CASSLSPSEVMAYNEQFF. The CDR3 DNA is TGCGCCAGCAGCTTGAGTCCTAGCGAAGTCATGGCCTACAATGAGCAGTTCTTC.

This chain uses TRBV4-3 with TRBJ2-6; D is possibly TRBD1 (6 bases). The CDR3 is 16 amino acids. The germline V gene encodes CDR1 LGHNA and CDR2 YSLEER. V was trimmed by 3 bases and J by 3 bases, leaving 12 bases between them. The CDR3 DNA reads TGCGCCAGCAGCCACTTACAGGGCTTTGGGGCCAACGTCCTGACTTTC. Its translation: CASSHLQGFGANVLTF.

The chain recombines TRBV29-1 with TRBJ2-1; 10 bases fit TRBD2. V trimming: 6 bases; J trimming: 7 bases; junction bases outside the gene matches: 15. CDR1 and CDR2 (germline): SQVTM, ANQGSEA. The CDR3 runs 16 residues. The CDR3 nucleotides read TGCAGCGTGCGAACTGGAGCGGGAGGGCCGGGAAATGAGCAGTTCTTC. This translates into CSVRTGAGGPGNEQFF.

The chain carries TRBV9 and TRBJ1-1; TRBD1 is a possible D gene (6 bases). The CDR3 is made up of 15 amino acids. Germline CDR1 reads SGDLS; CDR2 reads YYNGEE. The ends were cut back, 4 bases at V and 0 bases at J, with 13 bases in the middle. The CDR3 sequence is CASSPRTALNTEAFF. For the CDR3, the DNA is TGTGCCAGCAGCCCCCGGACAGCCCTGAACACTGAAGCTTTCTTT.

The genes are TRBV19 and TRBJ1-2, with no clear D. V was cut by 6 bases and J by 4 bases, with 12 bases left in between. The CDR3 runs 13 residues. Per germline, CDR1 LNHDA and CDR2 SQIVND (reference sequence). Here the CDR3 DNA reads TGTGCCAGTAGGGCCGCACACCTCTATGGCTACACCTTC. Translated, it gives CASRAAHLYGYTF.

The chain combines TRBV30 with TRBJ1-5, with D unresolved. Germline assignment: CDR1 GTSNPN and CDR2 SVGIG (reference sequence). The CDR3 runs 16 residues. Between the trimmed V and J ends, which lost 2 bases and 0 bases, there was a span of 14 bases. The CDR3 here is CAWSTGGDYSNQPQHF. The CDR3 nucleotides read TGTGCCTGGAGTACGGGCGGCGACTATAGCAATCAGCCCCAGCATTTT.

This clone was counted between two and nine times. The chain combines TRBV5-1 with TRBJ2-7, with 7 positions matching TRBD1. J gave up 0 bases and V 8 bases, and 5 bases lay outside the gene matches. This CDR3 region has 13 residues. The V gene's germline CDR1 is SGHRS and CDR2 YFSETQ. The CDR3 sequence: CASSDRSSYEQYF. DNA for the CDR3: TGCGCCAGTTCGGACAGGAGCTCCTACGAGCAGTACTTC. Using reference TRBV5-1 and TRBJ2-7 for the parts outside the CDR3, the full variable domain is KAGVTQTPRYLIKTRGQQVTLSCSPISGHRSVSWYQQTPGQGLQFLFEYFSETQRNKGNFPGRFSGRQFSNSRSEMNVSTLELGDSALYLCASSDRSSYEQYFGPGTRLTVT.

This clone has just a few counts. J is TRBJ2-7 and V is TRBV7-9; 15 bases align to TRBD2. V was clipped by 5 bases and J by 3 bases; unmatched bases: 2. The CDR3 contains 15 residues. The germline V gene encodes CDR1 SEHNR and CDR2 FQNEAQ (reference sequence). CDR3: CASSGTSGRRYEQYF. The CDR3, as DNA: TGTGCCAGCAGCGGGACTAGCGGGAGGCGCTACGAGCAGTACTTC.

This clone was found a few times. The V call is TRBV7-2, the J call TRBJ1-6; possible D gene TRBD1, 5 bases. Germline V gene lookup returns CDR1 SGHTA and CDR2 FQGNSA. The CDR3 totals 14 residues. V lost 5 bases to trimming and J lost 7 bases, with 12 bases between them. The CDR3 coding sequence is TGTGCCAGCAGCCCAACAGGAGGGAATTCACCCCTCCACTTT. It encodes CASSPTGGNSPLHF.

The rearrangement uses TRBV27 and TRBJ2-5; TRBD2 aligns across 9 bases. CDR1 is MNHEY, CDR2 SMNVEV, per germline (reference sequence). The CDR3 consists of 15 residues. Trimming cost V 10 bases and J 4 bases; bases outside gene matches: 13. The CDR3 nucleotides are TGTGCCACCTCGGCATCAGCGGGGGGAGGAGAGACCCAGTACTTC. It yields the protein CATSASAGGGETQYF.

The V gene is TRBV14, the J gene TRBJ2-2; D is undetermined. In germline, CDR1 is SGHDN, CDR2 FVKESK. V was clipped by 3 bases and J by 0 bases, with 11 bases between them. The CDR3 spans 16 residues. The DNA for the CDR3 is TGTGCCAGCAGCCACCACTACATTCCGAACACCGGGGAGCTGTTTTTT. Translated, it gives CASSHHYIPNTGELFF. Complete variable domain (other parts from reference TRBV14 and TRBJ2-2): EAGVTQFPSHSVIEKGQTVTLRCDPISGHDNLYWYRRVMGKEIKFLLHFVKESKQDESGMPNNRFLAERTGGTYSTLKVQPAELEDSGVYFCASSHHYIPNTGELFFGEGSRLTVL.

This clone was detected a few times. This chain links TRBV7-2 with TRBJ2-5, with 10 bases aligning to TRBD2. Per germline, CDR1 SGHTA and CDR2 FQGNSA. After removal of 5 bases from V and 5 bases from J, the junction contained 8 bases not matched to a gene. The CDR3 spans 15 residues. For the CDR3, the DNA is TGTGCCAGCAGCGGAGGGACTAGCGTCGGTGAGACCCAGTACTTC. Amino acids: CASSGGTSVGETQYF.

This chain links TRBV4-1 with TRBJ1-2; TRBD1 might be the D (5 bases). V lost 4 bases and J lost 5, with 17 bases in between. The CDR3 consists of 15 residues. CDR1 is MGHRA, CDR2 YSYEKL, per germline. CDR3 amino acids: CASSRDTAGRYGYTF. In nucleotides, the CDR3 is TGCGCCAGCAGCCGAGACACGGCGGGGCGTTATGGCTACACCTTC.

The gene calls are TRBV9 and TRBJ2-3; TRBD2 is a possible D gene (6 bases). This CDR3 is 15 amino acids long. Trimming took off 4 bases at V and 1 base at J, with 13 bases between the two ends. Germline lookup yields CDR1 SGDLS and CDR2 YYNGEE. The CDR3 DNA follows: TGTGCCAGCAGCCCGGACTATAGCGGCACAGATACGCAGTATTTT. It yields the protein CASSPDYSGTDTQYF.

This clone has a handful of counts. The chain is built from TRBV2 and TRBJ1-5; the match to TRBD1 covers 8 bases. J lost 1 base, V lost 7 bases, and 3 bases had no gene match. Germline CDR1 SNHLY, CDR2 FYNNEI. The length of the CDR3 is 14 residues. The CDR3: CASIRDRSNQPQHF. In DNA form, the CDR3 reads TGTGCCAGCATTCGGGACAGGAGCAATCAGCCCCAGCATTTT. Combining the CDR3 with reference TRBV2 and TRBJ1-5 gives the whole variable domain EPEVTQTPSHQVTQMGQEVILRCVPISNHLYFYWYRQILGQKVEFLVSFYNNEISEKSEIFDDQFSVERPDGSNFTLKIRSTKLEDSAMYFCASIRDRSNQPQHFGDGTRLSIL.

This clone was seen repeatedly, ten times or more. The V gene is TRBV18, the J gene TRBJ2-7; 8 bases line up with TRBD1. The germline V gene encodes CDR1 KGHSH and CDR2 LQKENI. The CDR3 is 15 amino acids. V lost 2 bases, J lost 5 bases, and 8 bases stayed unmatched. The CDR3: CASSPGQGAIHEQYF. The CDR3 bases are TGTGCCAGCTCACCAGGACAGGGAGCGATCCACGAGCAGTACTTC. The complete variable domain, with remaining parts taken from reference TRBV18 and TRBJ2-7, reads NAGVMQNPRHLVRRRGQEARLRCSPMKGHSHVYWYRQLPEEGLKFMVYLQKENIIDESGMPKERFSAEFPKEGPSILRIQQVVRGDSAAYFCASSPGQGAIHEQYFGPGTRLTVT.

This rearrangement joins TRBV19 to TRBJ2-6; perhaps TRBD2 as D (5 bases). V shed 4 bases and J shed 3 bases, with 7 bases lying between them. Per germline, CDR1 LNHDA and CDR2 SQIVND (reference sequence). The CDR3 spans 14 residues. CDR3 protein: CASSTGGGANVLTF. The CDR3 region has the DNA TGTGCCAGTAGTACTGGAGGTGGGGCCAACGTCCTGACTTTC.

The gene calls are TRBV7-6 and TRBJ1-4; 9 bases agree with TRBD1. With V trimmed by 1 base and J by 7 bases, 1 base remained unmatched. Germline-derived CDR1 and CDR2 are SGHVS and FNYEAQ. The CDR3 is 14 residues long. The CDR3 DNA is TGTGCCAGCAGCTTAGGACAGGGGGTTGAAAAACTGTTTTTT. Residues: CASSLGQGVEKLFF.

The chain carries TRBV27 and TRBJ2-7; TRBD2 aligns across 15 bases. The V gene end was trimmed by 3 bases and the J gene end by 2 bases; junction bases not matched to a gene: 8. The CDR3 runs 18 residues. CDR1 and CDR2 from the germline V gene are MNHEY and SMNVEV (reference sequence). The CDR3 bases are TGTGCCAGCAGTTTTTCAGGACTAGCGGGAGGGACCGCCTACGAGCAGTACTTC. This translates into CASSFSGLAGGTAYEQYF.